Listed below are T cell receptor beta chains from one sample, sequenced in a study of blood T cell repertoires in COVID-19. This table comes from immunoSEQ multiplex PCR, and its TCRdb copy is limited to in-frame clones, with some not included. There are roughly 51,000 clones in the sample; roughly nine tenths occur only once, and 7.3% lies in the top ten. Sequenced sample: peripheral blood. The origin of the receptors is a woman aged 60 to 75 with active or convalescent COVID-19. The CDR3 runs from the conserved cysteine through the conserved F or W.

J	V	CDR3
TRBJ1-5	TRBV18	CASSLGENQPQHF
TRBJ1-1	TRBV11-3	CASSLGTGGRNTEAFF
TRBJ1-2	TRBV28	CASSLFNREGYGYTF
TRBJ1-2	TRBV6-5	CASSYSSGFRLGYTF
TRBJ2-2	TRBV7-6	CASSVLAGDTGELFF
TRBJ2-6	TRBV4-2	CASSGQTSGANVLTF
TRBJ1-1	TRBV7-9	CASGPLGQGGEAFF
TRBJ1-1	TRBV25-1	CASRGGQLQAFF
TRBJ2-7	TRBV10-3	CAISESRGLAGRYHEQYF
TRBJ2-1	TRBV15	CATSRGRTGSYNEQFF
TRBJ1-3	TRBV19	CASSRQGARGNTIYF
TRBJ1-4	TRBV6-5	CASSYSQGTNEKLFF
TRBJ2-7	TRBV28	CASCDISGGRVEQYF
TRBJ2-2	TRBV30	CAWSRQPNGELFF
TRBJ2-3	TRBV18	CASFQGALGTDTQYF
TRBJ1-1	TRBV18	CASSPLGQVNTEAFF
TRBJ1-4	TRBV28	CASSLFSATNEKLFF
TRBJ1-1	TRBV6-5	CASSSTGDTEAFF
TRBJ1-5	TRBV30	CAWSVQGQGGGGNQPQHF
TRBJ1-4	TRBV3-1/TRBV3-2	CASSQEGGAEKLFF
TRBJ2-4	TRBV9	CASSVEGEVFAKNIQYF
TRBJ1-4	TRBV12-3/TRBV12-4	CASSLDRSGLFF
TRBJ2-4	TRBV28	CASSLYADYKNIQYF
TRBJ1-1	TRBV15	CATSSGRTGGTEAFF
TRBJ1-2	TRBV2	CASSESHYGYTF
TRBJ2-3	TRBV29-1	CSVEDRGGPSTDTQYF
TRBJ2-3	TRBV10-3	CAIRRQGAGADTQYF
TRBJ2-7	TRBV28	CASSFIFRETGGYEQYF
TRBJ2-7	TRBV18	CASSPPVGQGPYEQYF
TRBJ1-4	TRBV19	CASSRLDREDVGEKLFF
TRBJ2-1	TRBV6-5	CASRRGLYDNEQFF
TRBJ2-5	TRBV9	CASSLDSGRGETQYF
TRBJ2-1	TRBV30	CAWSSWGPQFF
TRBJ2-1	TRBV14	CASSPSKGRSGNEQFF
TRBJ1-5	TRBV7-2	CASSLVSQPQHF
TRBJ1-4	TRBV9	CASSLSTTNEKLFF
TRBJ2-1	TRBV7-9	CASSTTLGAGPSYNEQFF
TRBJ2-3	TRBV12-5	CASGPGTASTDTQYF
TRBJ1-2	TRBV12-3/TRBV12-4	CASSLGRQDGYTF
TRBJ1-1	TRBV28	CASSLQGAFGDTEAFF
TRBJ2-7	TRBV28	CASTMTPGQGRYEQYF
TRBJ1-5	TRBV5-1	CASSWGHLDNQPQHF
TRBJ1-2	TRBV6-7	CARWPFNYGYTF
TRBJ1-1	TRBV6-1	CASSEAQSLNTEAFF
TRBJ1-2	TRBV6-5	CASSFSWTGVYTF
TRBJ1-1	TRBV2	CASSGGGLNTEAFF
TRBJ1-5	TRBV7-9	CASSQTGDGQPQHF
TRBJ1-4	TRBV5-1	CASSLQGATNEKLFF
TRBJ1-2	TRBV5-4	CASSVDRGLNYGYTF
TRBJ1-2	TRBV28	CASEERGNGYTF
TRBJ1-5	TRBV5-5	CASSPLPDPRQYSNQPQHF
TRBJ1-3	TRBV29-1	CSVGGRGGAGNTIYF
TRBJ2-7	TRBV4-3	CASSPGVPRNSYEQYF
TRBJ1-6	TRBV19	CASTGQGYNSPLHF